The clone carrying this T cell receptor beta chain was seen a few times. This sample was taken from a study of T-cell memory formation after mild COVID-19. Trimming removed 1 base at V and 3 bases at J, with 10 bases between. CDR3 length: 14 residues. The germline gives CDR1 SGHVS, CDR2 FQNEAQ. One entry per CDR3 protein, called by TCRdb with MiXCR from the 5' RACE reads. The table lists roughly 200,000 distinct CDR3 sequences, 15% to 20% of them singletons, with under 2.5% in the top ten. Specimen: PBMCs or a T cell subset sorted from them (not recorded which). The chain uses TRBV7-8 and TRBJ2-7; no clear D. The clonotype originates from an adult woman who had mild COVID-19 (a few samples of this study predate the infection). Cell type and time point are not known. Here the CDR3 reads CASSLGAAVYEQYF. CDR3 DNA: TGTGCCAGCAGCTTAGGGGCGGCGGTCTACGAGCAGTACTTC. Looking up the rest from reference TRBV7-8 and TRBJ2-7 gives the full variable domain: GAGVSQSPRYKVAKRGQDVALRCDPISGHVSLFWYQQALGQGPEFLTYFQNEAQLDKSGLPSDRFFAERPEGSVSTLKIQRTQQEDSAVYLCASSLGAAVYEQYFGPGTRLTVT.